This entry describes one TCR beta chain. Libraries were prepared by immunoSEQ multiplex PCR; TCRdb keeps only in-frame clonotypes and omits some of them. The data hold roughly 330,000 clones, with 85% to 90% observed a single time. These data are taken from a study of blood T cell repertoires in COVID-19. V lost 0 bases, J lost 6 bases, and 8 bases lay in between. Looked up from germline, CDR1 is MNHEY and CDR2 is SVGEGT. CDR3 length: 13 amino acids. This sequence was found in a woman aged 45 to 65 with active or convalescent COVID-19. The sequencing input was peripheral blood. The V call is TRBV6-2 or TRBV6-3, the J call TRBJ1-2; a possible D gene is TRBD1 (6 bases). CDR3 DNA sequence: TGTGCCAGCAGTTACTCGTCAGGGGATGGCTACACCTTC. Translation: CASSYSSGDGYTF.